This T cell receptor (beta chain) was identified in a study of CD4+ T cells in melanoma. Study-wide findings and caveats: CD8+ T cell, macrophage and B cell function reportedly correlated with neoantigen-specific CD4+ T cells.

With respect to this clone: The target antigen is unknown.

The data were produced by immunoSEQ multiplex PCR, yet TCRdb's version contains in-frame clones alone and is incomplete. The sample contains some 47,000 clones, 85% to 90% of which appear only once. There are 13 residues in the CDR3. V shed 0 bases and J shed 7 bases, with 7 bases lying between them. Germline V gene data show CDR1 as LNHDA and CDR2 as SQIVND (reference sequence). The origin of this receptor is a human donor with melanoma. Sequenced material: peripheral blood. This chain connects TRBV19 to TRBJ1-3; D gene ambiguous. The CDR3 is CASSIEGGNTIYF. CDR3 bases: TGTGCCAGTAGTATAGAGGGCGGGAACACCATATATTTT.